One sample yielded the 14 T cell receptor beta chains listed below, sequenced in a study of blood T cell repertoires in COVID-19. The method was immunoSEQ multiplex PCR; TCRdb's version includes in-frame clones alone and lacks a portion of them. The profile shows about 250,000 clones, more than 70% of them singletons. The sequenced sample was peripheral blood. These receptors came from an elderly man with acute or convalescent COVID-19.

This chain links TRBV6-6 with TRBJ2-7, with a tentative D call TRBD2 (5 bases). This CDR3 spans 17 amino acids. From germline, CDR1 is MNHNY and CDR2 SVGAGI (reference sequence). V gave up 5 bases and J gave up 4 bases, with 24 bases separating them. CDR3 sequence (DNA): TGTGCCAGCAGTCCCACGGTGACGGGTCTAGCAGATTACGAGCAGTACTTC. This sequence encodes CASSPTVTGLADYEQYF.

This clone was seen only a few times. The rearrangement uses TRBV5-1 and TRBJ2-3; 16 bases fit TRBD2. The V and J ends lost 4 bases and 9 bases, in that order; junction bases with no gene match: 14. The CDR3 covers 18 residues. Per the germline V gene, CDR1 is SGHRS and CDR2 is YFSETQ. CDR3 region: CASSPGLGTSGGALTQYF. For the CDR3, the DNA is TGCGCCAGCAGCCCTGGTCTAGGGACTAGCGGGGGGGCCTTGACGCAGTATTTT.

This clone was counted between two and nine times. The chain links TRBV5-1 to TRBJ1-5; 7 nucleotides align to TRBD1. Germline CDR1 is SGHRS and CDR2 is YFSETQ. Losses at the gene ends were 3 bases for V and 4 bases for J; bases not matched to a gene: 7. CDR3 size: 15 residues. The CDR3 sequence: CASSSGTDLNQPQHF. CDR3 in DNA: TGCGCCAGCAGCTCCGGGACAGACCTAAATCAGCCCCAGCATTTT.

The chain couples TRBV30 to TRBJ1-4; 7 nucleotides line up with TRBD1. With 8 bases clipped from V and 4 bases from J, the junction kept 10 bases outside the gene matches. The CDR3 spans 14 residues. Per germline, CDR1 GTSNPN and CDR2 SVGIG (reference sequence). The CDR3 DNA is TGTGCCGGGACCTGGACAGGACGTAATGAAAAACTGTTTTTT. This gives the protein CAGTWTGRNEKLFF.

The V and J genes are TRBV19 and TRBJ2-5; the D is unclear. Germline assignment: CDR1 LNHDA and CDR2 SQIVND (reference sequence). The CDR3 has 13 residues. The ends were cut back, 5 bases at V and 2 bases at J, with 9 bases in the middle. In nucleotides, the CDR3 is TGTGCCAGTAGTCGTCCTCAGCAAGAGACCCAGTACTTC. This gives the protein CASSRPQQETQYF.

The rearrangement joins TRBV19 to TRBJ1-1; 8 nucleotides line up with TRBD1. Germline V gene data show CDR1 as LNHDA and CDR2 as SQIVND (reference sequence). CDR3 length: 13 amino acids. After removal of 4 bases from V and 3 bases from J, the junction contained 1 base not matched to a gene. The CDR3 is CASSTDRDTEAFF. The CDR3 DNA sequence: TGTGCCAGTAGTACGGACAGGGACACTGAAGCTTTCTTT.

This clone was recorded only once. CDR3: CASSRTAEATDTQYF. The CDR3 DNA reads TGCGCCAGCAGCCGCACTGCGGAGGCCACAGATACGCAGTATTTT. V gene TRBV4-1 combines with J gene TRBJ2-3; a weak D match, TRBD2 (5 bases). CDR1 and CDR2 from the germline V gene are MGHRA and YSYEKL. V lost 4 bases, J lost 2 bases, and 13 bases lay in between. The CDR3 totals 15 residues.

This rearrangement joins TRBV27 to TRBJ1-2; possible D gene TRBD1, 5 bases. This CDR3 is built from 14 residues. The germline V gene has CDR1 MNHEY and CDR2 SMNVEV (reference sequence). Trimming took off 5 bases at V and 4 bases at J, with 14 bases between the two ends. The CDR3 DNA reads as TGTGCCAGCAGTCGTTCCGGGGGTATCTATGGCTACACCTTC. This sequence encodes CASSRSGGIYGYTF.

This clone was detected only a few times. The gene calls are TRBV2 and TRBJ2-2; 7 bases are a match to TRBD1. The germline CDR1 and CDR2 sequences are SNHLY and FYNNEI. CDR3 length equals 15 residues. J lost 3 bases, V lost 4 bases, and 5 bases had no gene match. CDR3 sequence reads: CASSVLTGDTGELFF. The DNA of the CDR3 is TGTGCCAGCAGTGTATTAACAGGGGACACCGGGGAGCTGTTTTTT.

The chain uses TRBV2 and TRBJ2-5, with D possibly TRBD1 on 5 matching bases. Germline CDR1 reads SNHLY; CDR2 reads FYNNEI. This CDR3 comprises 15 residues. V lost 6 bases and J 2 bases, leaving 16 bases between the germline ends. The CDR3 DNA sequence: TGTGCCAGCAGATTCCGACAGCGACGACAAGAGACCCAGTACTTC. It is translated as CASRFRQRRQETQYF.

V is TRBV2 and J is TRBJ1-2; TRBD1 matches at 7 bases. The V segment lost 1 base and the J segment 8 bases; nucleotides outside the gene matches: 10. Germline CDR1 and CDR2: SNHLY and FYNNEI. This CDR3 has 15 amino acids. The CDR3 DNA follows: TGTGCCAGCAGTGAAGTCACGACAGGGACGGGCGGCTACACCTTC. This translates into CASSEVTTGTGGYTF. Drawing the rest from reference TRBV2 and TRBJ1-2, the complete variable domain is EPEVTQTPSHQVTQMGQEVILRCVPISNHLYFYWYRQILGQKVEFLVSFYNNEISEKSEIFDDQFSVERPDGSNFTLKIRSTKLEDSAMYFCASSEVTTGTGGYTFGSGTRLTVV.

V gene TRBV29-1 combines with J gene TRBJ1-1, with D tentatively TRBD1 (5 bases). V was shortened by 4 bases and J by 4 bases, with 19 bases between the two germline ends. CDR1 is SQVTM and CDR2 is ANQGSEA in the germline V gene. The CDR3 is 15 amino acids. CDR3 amino acids: CSVAPRVAIGTEAFF. CDR3 bases: TGCAGCGTTGCCCCCAGGGTTGCGATTGGCACTGAAGCTTTCTTT.

The rearrangement joins TRBV10-3 to TRBJ2-5; 8 bases fit TRBD1. This CDR3 has 15 amino acids. Unmatched junction bases numbered 12, after V lost 8 bases and J lost 4 bases. Germline V lookup: CDR1 ENHRY, CDR2 SYGVKD. CDR3 in DNA: TGTGCCATCGGGTTGGGGCCAGGGGGCAGAGAGACCCAGTACTTC. Translated, it gives CAIGLGPGGRETQYF.

This clone was observed many times. The rearrangement joins TRBV29-1 to TRBJ2-7, with D possibly being TRBD2 (5 bases). V lost 4 bases and J lost 3, with 13 bases in between. Germline CDR1 and CDR2: SQVTM and ANQGSEA. The CDR3 consists of 13 residues. DNA of the CDR3: TGCAGCGTTGTCGCCGAGGGCTTCTACGAGCAGTACTTC. It is translated as CSVVAEGFYEQYF.